The 4 T cell receptor beta chains given below trace back to one sample, sequenced in a study of human T cells and chemical hapten exposure. The time point was: pre-sensitization, week 0. This sample's treatment: therapeutic diphenylcyclopropenone sensitization with weekly scalp DPC. MiXCR, run by TCRdb on the RACE reads, gives a single entry per CDR3 protein. The sample holds fewer than 140,000 distinct CDR3 sequences, around 12% seen once. The input for sequencing was whole blood, taken in connection with sensitization to the hapten diphenylcyclopropenone (DPC). The receptors here all came from a woman aged 50 to 65 with alopecia areata. Some clones in this sample may be carry-over from other donors' samples.

This clonotype was counted only a few times. V gene TRBV20-1 combines with J gene TRBJ2-3; 14 nucleotides match TRBD2. Germline CDR1 DFQATT, CDR2 SNEGSKA (reference sequence). CDR3 length: 15 amino acids. Losses at the gene ends were 5 bases for V and 6 bases for J; bases not matched to a gene: 7. CDR3 in amino acids: CSAARGLAGADTQYF. In nucleotides, the CDR3 is TGCAGTGCTGCCCGGGGACTAGCGGGAGCGGATACGCAGTATTTT.

This clonotype showed up just a few times. The CDR3 region is CARAEGGQGYEQYF. CDR3 nucleotides: TGTGCCAGAGCCGAGGGGGGACAGGGCTACGAGCAGTACTTC. The rearrangement links TRBV28 to TRBJ2-7; TRBD1 matches at 9 bases. The germline gives CDR1 MDHEN, CDR2 SYDVKM. This CDR3 region has 14 residues. After removal of 9 bases from V and 3 bases from J, the junction contained 9 bases not matched to a gene.

At least ten counts were recorded for this clonotype. Written as DNA, the CDR3 is TGTGCCAGCTCCCCGACAGGGGGCTTAGTCAATCAGCCCCAGCATTTT. This codes for CASSPTGGLVNQPQHF. This chain joins TRBV18 and TRBJ1-5; 10 bases are a match to TRBD1. Germline V CDR1 and CDR2: KGHSH, LQKENI. The CDR3 extends over 16 amino acids. V trimming: 6 bases; J trimming: 3 bases; junction bases outside the gene matches: 8.

The chain carries TRBV9 and TRBJ2-7; 10 positions agree with TRBD2. Germline V gene lookup returns CDR1 SGDLS and CDR2 YYNGEE. Trimming at V came to 3 bases and at J to 3 bases, leaving 3 bases not matched to a gene. The CDR3 runs to 14 residues. The CDR3 reads CASSASGSNYEQYF. For the CDR3, the DNA is TGTGCCAGCAGCGCTAGCGGGAGCAACTACGAGCAGTACTTC. The full variable domain, rest sourced from reference TRBV9 and TRBJ2-7, is DSGVTQTPKHLITATGQRVTLRCSPRSGDLSVYWYQQSLDQGLQFLIQYYNGEERAKGNILERFSAQQFPDLHSELNLSSLELGDSALYFCASSASGSNYEQYFGPGTRLTVT.